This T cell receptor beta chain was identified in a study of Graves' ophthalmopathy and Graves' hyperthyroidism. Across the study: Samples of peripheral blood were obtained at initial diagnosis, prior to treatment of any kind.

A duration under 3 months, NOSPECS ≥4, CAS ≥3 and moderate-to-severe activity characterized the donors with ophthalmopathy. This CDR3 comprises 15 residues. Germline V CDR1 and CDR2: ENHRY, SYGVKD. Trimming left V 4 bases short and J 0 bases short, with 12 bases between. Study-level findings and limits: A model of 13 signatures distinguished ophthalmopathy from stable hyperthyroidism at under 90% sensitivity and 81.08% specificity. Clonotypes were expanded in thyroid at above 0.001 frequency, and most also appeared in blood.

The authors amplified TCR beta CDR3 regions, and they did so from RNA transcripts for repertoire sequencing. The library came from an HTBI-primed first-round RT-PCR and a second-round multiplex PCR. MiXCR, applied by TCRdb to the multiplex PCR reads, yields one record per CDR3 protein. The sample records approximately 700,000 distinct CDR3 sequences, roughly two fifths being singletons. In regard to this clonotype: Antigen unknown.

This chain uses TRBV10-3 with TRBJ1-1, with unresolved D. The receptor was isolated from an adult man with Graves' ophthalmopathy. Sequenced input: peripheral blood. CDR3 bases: TGTGCCATCAGTGCGCCGGACCCGTTGAACACTGAAGCTTTCTTT. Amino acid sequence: CAISAPDPLNTEAFF.